The 31 T cell receptor beta chains in this list originate from one sample, sequenced in a study of PD-1 blockade in mismatch repair-deficient tumors. Clones were sequenced by immunoSEQ multiplex PCR, and TCRdb holds only the in-frame ones, with some missing. The data show roughly 10,000 clones, approximately 83% seen once. Time point in this sample: roughly 11-day in vitro stimulation with candidate neoantigen peptide 2. These receptors lack a known antigen. The sequenced sample was cells cultured in vitro, obtained from a patient treated with pembrolizumab. These receptors all stem from an adult with mismatch repair-deficient cancer.

The chain carries TRBV11-1 and TRBJ2-1; the match to TRBD2 covers 7 bases. Germline V gives CDR1 SGHAT, CDR2 FQDESV (reference sequence). This CDR3 has 12 residues. V gave up 2 bases and J gave up 12 bases; unmatched junction bases: 4. The CDR3 DNA is TGTGCCAGCAGCTTAAGGCCTAGCGGGCAGTTCTTC. Residues: CASSLRPSGQFF. The whole variable domain, filled in from reference TRBV11-1 and TRBJ2-1, reads EAEVAQSPRYKITEKSQAVAFWCDPISGHATLYWYRQILGQGPELLVQFQDESVVDDSQLPKDRFSAERLKGVDSTLKIQPAELGDSAMYLCASSLRPSGQFFGPGTRLTVL.

The V and J genes are TRBV25-1 and TRBJ1-1; D is uncertain. Germline CDR1 MGHDK, CDR2 SYGVNS. The CDR3 length is 14 residues. Deletions cut 1 base from V and 8 bases from J, with 14 bases between. The CDR3 region has the DNA TGTGCCAGCAGTGAATCTCAGGAGGGCAGGGAAGCTTTCTTT. It is translated as CASSESQEGREAFF.

The CDR3 DNA reads TGTGCCAGCTCACCGTCGGGGGGCCGACGGGGGACTGAAGCTTTCTTT. This encodes CASSPSGGRRGTEAFF. The rearrangement uses TRBV18 and TRBJ1-1, with D tentatively TRBD1 (6 bases). The CDR3 sequence is 16 residues long. Per germline, CDR1 KGHSH and CDR2 LQKENI. V was pared by 3 bases and J by 5 bases, with 19 bases between.

The chain employs TRBV6-1 and TRBJ2-7; weak D call: TRBD2 (6 bases). The V end lost 3 bases, the J end lost 0 bases, and 12 bases lay between the germline ends. The CDR3 is 15 amino acids. The germline CDR1 and CDR2 sequences are MNHNS and SASEGT. DNA for the CDR3: TGTGCCAGCAGTGACGGGGCTAGCGCCTCCTACGAGCAGTACTTC. Translated, it gives CASSDGASASYEQYF.

This chain connects TRBV9 to TRBJ2-5; a possible D gene is TRBD2 (6 bases). There are 15 residues in the CDR3. Per the germline V gene, CDR1 is SGDLS and CDR2 is YYNGEE. V was clipped by 4 bases and J by 1 base, with 14 bases between them. The CDR3 loop is CASSPGGSRQETQYF. In nucleotides, the CDR3 is TGTGCCAGCAGCCCTGGGGGGAGCCGCCAAGAGACCCAGTACTTC.

This clone has a handful of counts. This sequence joins TRBV5-6 and TRBJ2-3, with D perhaps matching TRBD1 (6 bases). V lost 2 bases and J 1 base, leaving 14 bases between the germline ends. Germline V gene sequence: CDR1 SGHDT, CDR2 YYEEEE. The CDR3 contains 16 residues. The CDR3 DNA reads TGTGCCAGCAGCTTTCCAGGGGCGGAGGGCACAGATACGCAGTATTTT. This codes for CASSFPGAEGTDTQYF.

The chain is built from TRBV7-2 and TRBJ2-3; unclear D gene. CDR3 length: 12 amino acids. Germline CDR1 and CDR2: SGHTA and FQGNSA. V was pared by 4 bases and J by 2 bases, with 4 bases between. CDR3 bases: TGTGCCAGCAGCTCCACCACAGATACGCAGTATTTT. Amino acid sequence: CASSSTTDTQYF.

The chain couples TRBV28 to TRBJ2-7; D uncertain. Germline V CDR1 and CDR2: MDHEN, SYDVKM. The V end was cut by 3 bases, the J end by 0 bases, with 9 bases between. The CDR3 is made up of 14 amino acids. In nucleotides, the CDR3 is TGTGCCAGCAGTTTTCAACTAAGCTCCTACGAGCAGTACTTC. It yields the protein CASSFQLSSYEQYF.

The chain recombines TRBV5-1 with TRBJ2-7; 10 nucleotides align to TRBD2. V shed 1 base and J 2 bases; nucleotides not matched to a gene: 6. Germline CDR1 reads SGHRS; CDR2 reads YFSETQ. The CDR3 has 16 amino acids. CDR3 in amino acids: CASSLTSGMITYEQYF. The DNA of the CDR3 is TGCGCCAGCAGCTTGACTAGCGGGATGATTACCTACGAGCAGTACTTC.

The chain couples TRBV18 to TRBJ1-4; weak D call: TRBD1 (6 bases). The CDR3 loop spans 17 amino acids. V was clipped by 5 bases and J by 4 bases, with 20 bases between them. Germline V lookup: CDR1 KGHSH, CDR2 LQKENI. For the CDR3, the DNA is TGTGCCAGCTCAACGAGGAATACAGGGATCCTTAATGAAAAACTGTTTTTT. Encoded protein: CASSTRNTGILNEKLFF.

V gene TRBV7-2 combines with J gene TRBJ2-3, with TRBD2 matching over 7 bases. This CDR3 region has 16 residues. Germline CDR1 is SGHTA and CDR2 is FQGNSA. V dropped 1 base and J dropped 2; count of bases not matched to a gene: 6. The CDR3, as DNA: TGTGCCAGCAGCTTAGGGCTAGCGGTGACCACAGATACGCAGTATTTT. Protein sequence: CASSLGLAVTTDTQYF.

The rearrangement uses TRBV11-3 and TRBJ2-1, with 9 nucleotides matching TRBD2. The germline V gene encodes CDR1 SGHNT and CDR2 YENEEA. With V trimmed by 5 bases and J by 4 bases, 6 bases remained unmatched. This CDR3 has 15 residues. The CDR3 spells CASSPSGNPYNEQFF. CDR3 coding DNA: TGTGCCAGCAGCCCTAGCGGGAATCCATACAATGAGCAGTTCTTC.

This clone was seen just once. V and J are TRBV6-1 and TRBJ2-5; TRBD1 matches 8 bases. J was trimmed by 5 bases and V by 4 bases; bases with no gene match: 6. The CDR3 is 14 amino acids. Germline assignment: CDR1 MNHNS and CDR2 SASEGT. CDR3 nucleotides: TGTGCCAGCAGTGCGTCCAGGGGGCTGGAGACCCAGTACTTC. This gives the protein CASSASRGLETQYF.

J is TRBJ1-5 and V is TRBV28; D is unresolved. The CDR3 extends over 11 amino acids. V was trimmed by 3 bases and J by 6 bases, leaving 3 bases between them. CDR1 is MDHEN, CDR2 SYDVKM, per germline. The CDR3 DNA reads TGTGCCAGCAGTTTCGGTCAGCCCCAGCATTTT. This codes for CASSFGQPQHF.

The chain uses TRBV4-1 and TRBJ2-5, with 10 positions matching TRBD1. V lost 4 bases, J lost 5 bases, and 13 bases stayed unmatched. The CDR3 is made up of 17 amino acids. Germline V gene lookup returns CDR1 MGHRA and CDR2 YSYEKL. In nucleotides, the CDR3 is TGCGCCAGCAGCCTTATCCCTGGGACAGGGGTAGAGGAGACCCAGTACTTC. Amino acid sequence: CASSLIPGTGVEETQYF.

The chain recombines TRBV7-8 with TRBJ1-2; TRBD1 is a possible D gene (5 bases). V lost 5 bases and J 8 bases, leaving 12 bases between the germline ends. There are 12 residues in the CDR3. Germline CDR1 and CDR2: SGHVS and FQNEAQ. CDR3 region: CASSDRVGGYTF. The CDR3 DNA reads as TGTGCCAGCAGCGACAGAGTGGGGGGCTACACCTTC.

This rearrangement joins TRBV2 to TRBJ2-4; 7 bases are a match to TRBD1. With 6 bases clipped from V and 1 base from J, the junction kept 9 bases outside the gene matches. The V gene's germline CDR1 is SNHLY and CDR2 FYNNEI. The CDR3 consists of 16 residues. DNA for the CDR3: TGTGCCAGCAGGAGGGGGACAGCCCGGGCCAAAAACATTCAGTACTTC. Protein product: CASRRGTARAKNIQYF.

The gene calls are TRBV30 and TRBJ2-3, with a weak D call TRBD2 (6 bases). Per germline, CDR1 GTSNPN and CDR2 SVGIG (reference sequence). The CDR3 contains 12 residues. V was cut by 2 bases and J by 6 bases, with 9 bases left in between. CDR3 protein: CAWSREYDTQYF. The CDR3 nucleotides read TGTGCCTGGAGTCGGGAGTACGATACGCAGTATTTT.

Written as DNA, the CDR3 is TGTGCCAGTAGTATAGTATCGTCTAGCACAGATACGCAGTATTTT. It yields the protein CASSIVSSSTDTQYF. V is TRBV19 and J is TRBJ2-3; no clear D gene. The ends were cut back, 1 base at V and 0 bases at J, with 8 bases in the middle. The CDR3 runs to 15 residues. Per germline, CDR1 LNHDA and CDR2 SQIVND (reference sequence).

The rearrangement uses TRBV11-3 and TRBJ1-2, with a tentative D call TRBD1 (5 bases). The CDR3 runs to 13 residues. The germline V gene has CDR1 SGHNT and CDR2 YENEEA. Trimming pared 6 bases from V and 11 bases from J, leaving 19 bases between. CDR3 loop: CASSYRDPEPYTF. The CDR3 region has the DNA TGTGCCAGCAGTTACCGGGACCCCGAACCTTACACCTTC.

This clone was seen only once. The V and J genes are TRBV5-6 and TRBJ2-7, with TRBD1 identical over 10 bases. V lost 4 bases to trimming and J lost 2 bases; unmatched junction nucleotides: 9. This CDR3 comprises 16 residues. From germline, CDR1 is SGHDT and CDR2 YYEEEE. DNA for the CDR3: TGTGCCAGCAGCCCTACCCCGGGACAGGGGACCTACGAGCAGTACTTC. Its protein product is CASSPTPGQGTYEQYF.

This chain uses TRBV5-1 with TRBJ2-7, with TRBD1 identical over 9 bases. Germline V gene sequence: CDR1 SGHRS, CDR2 YFSETQ. Trimming removed 4 bases from V and 3 bases from J; junction bases left unmatched: 5. This CDR3 comprises 14 residues. CDR3 nucleotides: TGCGCCAGCAGCCCGGGACAGGGAGGCTACGAGCAGTACTTC. This codes for CASSPGQGGYEQYF.

This chain joins TRBV4-1 and TRBJ1-5; D gene unclear. Germline V gives CDR1 MGHRA, CDR2 YSYEKL. Trimming removed 0 bases at V and 0 bases at J, with 6 bases between. The CDR3 is 15 residues long. The CDR3 DNA sequence: TGCGCCAGCAGCCAAGAATTCAGTAGCAATCAGCCCCAGCATTTT. Translated: CASSQEFSSNQPQHF.

The genes are TRBV25-1 and TRBJ1-2; 10 nucleotides agree with TRBD1. The junction had 10 bases not matched to a gene; V was cut back by 8 bases and J by 4 bases. This CDR3 has 15 amino acids. CDR1 and CDR2 (germline): MGHDK, SYGVNS. The CDR3 reads CASGASRDRGYGYTF. The CDR3 DNA sequence: TGTGCCAGCGGGGCTTCACGGGACAGGGGCTATGGCTACACCTTC.

CDR3 region: CASSLGLVPDTQYF. In DNA form, the CDR3 reads TGCGCCAGCAGCTTGGGGCTAGTCCCAGATACGCAGTATTTT. The J gene is TRBJ2-3, the V gene TRBV5-1; D unclear. Germline assignment: CDR1 SGHRS and CDR2 YFSETQ. Between the trimmed V and J ends, which lost 0 bases and 4 bases, there was a span of 9 bases. The CDR3 length is 14 residues.

This clone appeared a single time. CDR3: CASSIGHRSGNTIYF. The CDR3 DNA follows: TGTGCCAGTAGTATAGGGCACCGCTCTGGAAACACCATATATTTT. The chain carries TRBV19 and TRBJ1-3; D is unclear. Germline V gives CDR1 LNHDA, CDR2 SQIVND (reference sequence). V was shortened by 1 base and J by 0 bases, with 7 bases between the two germline ends. The length of the CDR3 is 15 residues.

The chain has TRBV10-3 and TRBJ2-7; D remains ambiguous. The germline V gene encodes CDR1 ENHRY and CDR2 SYGVKD. The CDR3 loop spans 14 amino acids. V dropped 0 bases and J dropped 1 base, with 7 bases sitting between them. The CDR3: CAISESVFSYEQYF. The CDR3 bases are TGTGCCATCAGTGAGTCGGTCTTTTCCTACGAGCAGTACTTC.

The gene calls are TRBV7-9 and TRBJ2-6; D gene unclear. The germline V and J ends were trimmed by 11 bases and 1 base, with 9 bases remaining between them. Germline V gene lookup returns CDR1 SEHNR and CDR2 FQNEAQ (reference sequence). The CDR3 has 13 amino acids. CDR3 amino acids: CAVGFSGANVLTF. The CDR3 region has the DNA TGTGCCGTCGGGTTTTCTGGGGCCAACGTCCTGACTTTC.

The chain joins TRBV9 to TRBJ1-1; D may be TRBD1 (5 bases). The CDR3 runs 15 residues. Deletions cut 4 bases from V and 3 bases from J, with 16 bases between. Looked up from germline, CDR1 is SGDLS and CDR2 is YYNGEE. The chain's CDR3 is CASSSTTGSDTEAFF. The CDR3 DNA sequence: TGTGCCAGCAGCTCCACTACAGGTTCTGACACTGAAGCTTTCTTT.

This chain links TRBV7-9 with TRBJ2-1; D remains unclear. Trimming left V 0 bases short and J 9 bases short, with 3 bases between. Germline-derived CDR1 and CDR2 are SEHNR and FQNEAQ (reference sequence). This CDR3 is 11 amino acids long. The CDR3: CASSLAPEQFF. The DNA for the CDR3 is TGTGCCAGCAGCTTAGCGCCTGAGCAGTTCTTC.

This clone was counted a single time. This chain uses TRBV9 with TRBJ2-1, with 13 nucleotides matching TRBD2. Trimming cost V 2 bases and J 7 bases; bases outside gene matches: 3. The CDR3 is 15 residues long. CDR1 is SGDLS and CDR2 is YYNGEE in the germline V gene. CDR3 residues: CASSVGTSGTNEQFF. The CDR3 DNA reads as TGTGCCAGCAGCGTGGGGACTAGCGGGACGAATGAGCAGTTCTTC. Variable domain in full (rest from reference TRBV9 and TRBJ2-1): DSGVTQTPKHLITATGQRVTLRCSPRSGDLSVYWYQQSLDQGLQFLIQYYNGEERAKGNILERFSAQQFPDLHSELNLSSLELGDSALYFCASSVGTSGTNEQFFGPGTRLTVL.